What follows are 2 T cell receptor beta chains derived from one specimen sequenced in a study of blood T cells in healthy people across ages. PCR was performed a second time for about 7 to 11 cycles using a sample-barcoded 5' primer and a J-beta primer mix. TCRdb processed the 5' RACE reads anew with MiXCR; each CDR3 protein has one entry. The sample holds 700,000 to 850,000 distinct CDR3 sequences, about 48% seen once. Sequenced material: blood. The receptors originated from a man at least 80 years old in good health.

This sequence joins TRBV28 and TRBJ2-6; D possibly uses TRBD1 or TRBD2 (7 bases each). Germline CDR1 MDHEN, CDR2 SYDVKM. The CDR3 is 15 residues long. The CDR3 loop reads CVVRGGGAGANVLTF. CDR3 coding DNA: TGTGTCGTAAGGGGAGGGGGCGCTGGGGCCAACGTCCTGACTTTC. Looking up the rest from reference TRBV28 and TRBJ2-6 gives the full variable domain: DVKVTQSSRYLVKRTGEKVFLECVQDMDHENMFWYRQDPGLGLRLIYFSYDVKMKEKGDIPEGYSVSREKKERFSLILESASTNQTSMYLCVVRGGGAGANVLTFGAGSRLTVL.

The V and J genes are TRBV10-3 and TRBJ2-3; 9 bases map to TRBD2. The CDR3 length is 15 residues. Germline lookup yields CDR1 ENHRY and CDR2 SYGVKD. V lost 5 bases to trimming and J lost 6 bases; unmatched junction nucleotides: 9. Here the CDR3 DNA reads TGTGCCATCAGTCTTCTTAGCGGGAGTGCCGATACGCAGTATTTT. It specifies CAISLLSGSADTQYF.